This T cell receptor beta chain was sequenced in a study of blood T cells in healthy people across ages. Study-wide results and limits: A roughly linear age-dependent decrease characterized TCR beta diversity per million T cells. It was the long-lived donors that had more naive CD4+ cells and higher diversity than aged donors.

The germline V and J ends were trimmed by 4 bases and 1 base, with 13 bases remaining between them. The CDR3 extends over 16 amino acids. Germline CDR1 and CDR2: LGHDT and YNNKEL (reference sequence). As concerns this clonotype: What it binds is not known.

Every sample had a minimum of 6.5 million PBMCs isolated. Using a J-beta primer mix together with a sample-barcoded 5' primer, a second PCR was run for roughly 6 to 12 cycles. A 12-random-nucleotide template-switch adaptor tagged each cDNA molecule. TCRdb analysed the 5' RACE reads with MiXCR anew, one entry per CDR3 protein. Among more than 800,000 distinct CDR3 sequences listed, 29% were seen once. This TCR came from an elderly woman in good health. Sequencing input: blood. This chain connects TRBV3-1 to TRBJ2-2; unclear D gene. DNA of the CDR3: TGTGCCAGCAGCCCCGCAGGAGCCGTGAACACCGGGGAGCTGTTTTTT. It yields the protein CASSPAGAVNTGELFF.